These 30 T cell receptor beta chains were all obtained from the same sample, sequenced in a study of T-cell memory formation after mild COVID-19. In TCRdb, the 5' RACE reads were re-called with MiXCR into one record per CDR3 protein. This table holds fewer than 700,000 distinct CDR3 sequences, about 20% found once. Source material: PBMCs or a T cell subset sorted from them (not recorded which). Receptors originate from an adult woman who had mild COVID-19 (a few samples of this study predate the infection). Cell type and time point are not known.

This clonotype turned up a few times. The chain uses TRBV6-6 and TRBJ1-4; D perhaps matches TRBD1 (5 bases). V shed 5 bases and J shed 8 bases, with 18 bases lying between them. The CDR3 has 15 amino acids. The V gene's germline CDR1 is MNHNY and CDR2 SVGAGI (reference sequence). The CDR3 sequence: CASSLPGTSREKLFF. The CDR3 nucleotides are TGTGCCAGCAGTCTCCCCGGGACCTCACGGGAAAAACTGTTTTTT.

V and J are TRBV20-1 and TRBJ2-7; 10 nucleotides align to TRBD2. V trimming: 1 base; J trimming: 6 bases; junction bases outside the gene matches: 9. CDR3 length equals 15 residues. The germline V gene encodes CDR1 DFQATT and CDR2 SNEGSKA (reference sequence). In DNA form, the CDR3 reads TGCAGTGCTAGAGTGGGAGCGGGAGGGCCCAGCGAGCAGTACTTC. Its translation: CSARVGAGGPSEQYF.

A single count supports this clonotype. The rearrangement joins TRBV7-8 to TRBJ2-5, with D tentatively TRBD2 (6 bases). The CDR3 has 15 residues. Germline V gene sequence: CDR1 SGHVS, CDR2 FQNEAQ. The V and J ends lost 0 bases and 5 bases respectively, with 13 bases between them. Written as DNA, the CDR3 is TGTGCCAGCAGCTTAGCGAGACTAGACTGGGAGACCCAGTACTTC. Its translation is CASSLARLDWETQYF.

This chain links TRBV29-1 with TRBJ2-7, with D unclear. The ends were cut back, 4 bases at V and 2 bases at J, with 18 bases in the middle. CDR1 SQVTM and CDR2 ANQGSEA come from the germline V gene. The CDR3 contains 15 residues. The CDR3 DNA is TGCAGCGTTGTAAAGGTCCTTCAGGTAACCTACGAGCAGTACTTC. Amino acid sequence: CSVVKVLQVTYEQYF.

The J gene is TRBJ2-1, the V gene TRBV10-2, with TRBD2 identical over 8 bases. The CDR3 totals 16 residues. J gave up 3 bases and V 3 bases, and 7 bases lay outside the gene matches. CDR1 and CDR2 from the germline V gene are WSHSY and SAAADI. This chain's CDR3 is CASSDQGTRNYNEQFF. As DNA, the CDR3 is TGCGCCAGCAGTGATCAGGGGACTAGAAACTACAATGAGCAGTTCTTC.

The chain uses TRBV6-6 and TRBJ1-1, with D unresolved. The V and J ends lost 6 bases and 1 base respectively, with 12 bases between them. This CDR3 is 14 amino acids long. Germline values: CDR1 MNHNY, CDR2 SVGAGI (reference sequence). This CDR3 reads CASSPNARNTEAFF. CDR3 nucleotides: TGTGCCAGCAGCCCCAATGCGAGGAACACTGAAGCTTTCTTT.

The chain links TRBV15 to TRBJ2-3; 7 bases line up with TRBD2. Germline V CDR1 and CDR2: LNHNV, YYDKDF (reference sequence). The ends lost 0 bases at V and 6 bases at J; junction bases unmatched: 6. The CDR3 contains 15 residues. CDR3 nucleotides: TGTGCCACCAGCAGAGATCTGGGAGGGTTGGATACGCAGTATTTT. Translating gives CATSRDLGGLDTQYF. The full variable domain, rest sourced from reference TRBV15 and TRBJ2-3, is DAMVIQNPRYQVTQFGKPVTLSCSQTLNHNVMYWYQQKSSQAPKLLFHYYDKDFNNEADTPDNFQSRRPNTSFCFLDIRSPGLGDTAMYLCATSRDLGGLDTQYFGPGTRLTVL.

The sample holds a few counts of this clonotype. V is TRBV25-1 and J is TRBJ1-1; no reliable D call. Trimming left V 0 bases short and J 5 bases short, with 13 bases between. In germline, CDR1 is MGHDK, CDR2 SYGVNS. The CDR3 is made up of 15 amino acids. The CDR3 DNA follows: TGTGCCAGCAGTGAATACGTGGGGTTGGAAACTGAAGCTTTCTTT. Its protein product is CASSEYVGLETEAFF.

The chain recombines TRBV7-3 with TRBJ2-3; D call uncertain. Trimming stripped 5 bases from V and 4 bases from J, with 13 bases between. This CDR3 region has 14 residues. In germline, CDR1 is SGHTA, CDR2 FQGTGA. The CDR3 protein is CASSPTTPADTQYF. The CDR3 region has the DNA TGTGCCAGCAGCCCTACCACCCCGGCAGATACGCAGTATTTT.

V is TRBV20-1 and J is TRBJ1-2; unclear D gene. The CDR3 loop spans 14 amino acids. Germline CDR1 is DFQATT and CDR2 is SNEGSKA (reference sequence). Trimming removed 0 bases from V and 5 bases from J, with 13 bases in between. The CDR3 here is CSARDRLATYGYTF. The CDR3 bases are TGCAGTGCTAGAGATCGTTTAGCAACTTATGGCTACACCTTC.

This clonotype was observed many times. The J gene is TRBJ2-1, the V gene TRBV9, with D hard to call. Germline loops: CDR1 SGDLS, CDR2 YYNGEE. V lost 2 bases to trimming and J lost 5 bases, with 11 bases between them. The CDR3 is 14 amino acids. The CDR3 DNA is TGTGCCAGCAGCGTTGACTCCTACGACAATGAGCAGTTCTTC. Its protein is CASSVDSYDNEQFF.

The genes are TRBV18 and TRBJ1-1; 10 bases match TRBD1. The CDR3 consists of 13 residues. The germline V gene has CDR1 KGHSH and CDR2 LQKENI. J was trimmed by 9 bases and V by 8 bases; bases with no gene match: 9. The CDR3 nucleotides are TGTGCCAGCAGCATCGGGACAGGGGAAAAAGCTTTCTTT. It codes for CASSIGTGEKAFF.

The rearrangement links TRBV6-1 to TRBJ2-3, with TRBD1 matching 12 bases. The CDR3 consists of 19 residues. Germline V gives CDR1 MNHNS, CDR2 SASEGT. V lost 3 bases to trimming and J lost 0 bases; unmatched junction nucleotides: 10. CDR3 region: CASSETWDRGLASTDTQYF. The CDR3 bases are TGTGCCAGCAGTGAGACGTGGGACAGGGGGCTGGCTAGCACAGATACGCAGTATTTT.

This clonotype was seen a few times. This rearrangement joins TRBV7-2 to TRBJ2-3; 7 nucleotides line up with TRBD1. The CDR3 extends over 16 amino acids. With 5 bases clipped from V and 0 bases from J, the junction kept 8 bases outside the gene matches. Germline-derived CDR1 and CDR2 are SGHTA and FQGNSA. As DNA, the CDR3 is TGTGCCAGCAGCACACGCTGGACAGGAAGCACAGATACGCAGTATTTT. It codes for CASSTRWTGSTDTQYF.

This chain joins TRBV2 and TRBJ1-4; no definite D call. CDR1 is SNHLY, CDR2 FYNNEI, per germline. This CDR3 region has 13 residues. The V and J ends lost 8 bases and 5 bases respectively, with 12 bases between them. CDR3 in DNA: TGTGCCAGCGGAAGAAGGATGAATGAAAAACTGTTTTTT. Translating gives CASGRRMNEKLFF.

The gene calls are TRBV4-1 and TRBJ1-5; D call uncertain. The CDR3 consists of 14 residues. Germline V gene lookup returns CDR1 MGHRA and CDR2 YSYEKL. Trimming stripped 0 bases from V and 7 bases from J, with 10 bases between. CDR3 nucleotides: TGCGCCAGCAGCCAAGATTACGGGAGGCAGCCCCAGCATTTT. It yields the protein CASSQDYGRQPQHF.

This clonotype has only a few counts. The V and J genes are TRBV9 and TRBJ1-1, with TRBD1 identical over 7 bases. V lost 2 bases to trimming and J lost 3 bases; unmatched junction nucleotides: 7. The CDR3 length is 15 residues. Germline V gene lookup returns CDR1 SGDLS and CDR2 YYNGEE. CDR3 DNA: TGTGCCAGCAGCGTTAGACAGGGAGGTCACACTGAAGCTTTCTTT. This codes for CASSVRQGGHTEAFF.

This clonotype was found a few times. This chain links TRBV3-1 with TRBJ1-2, with 12 positions matching TRBD1. Germline V lookup: CDR1 LGHDT, CDR2 YNNKEL (reference sequence). This CDR3 has 16 residues. The junction had 8 bases not matched to a gene; V was cut back by 4 bases and J by 5 bases. CDR3 coding DNA: TGTGCCAGCAGCCTTTCCCCGGGACAGGGGGCTTATGGCTACACCTTC. This gives the protein CASSLSPGQGAYGYTF.

The V gene is TRBV7-6, the J gene TRBJ2-3; 7 bases are shared with TRBD1. Germline values: CDR1 SGHVS, CDR2 FNYEAQ. V lost 1 base, J lost 6 bases, and 10 bases stayed unmatched. This CDR3 has 16 residues. CDR3 sequence reads: CASSLGVTGVQDTQYF. The DNA of the CDR3 is TGTGCCAGCAGCTTAGGAGTAACAGGGGTTCAGGATACGCAGTATTTT.

This clonotype showed up just a few times. The V and J genes are TRBV4-1 and TRBJ2-1, with D perhaps TRBD2 (6 bases). The CDR3 has 12 residues. The V gene's germline CDR1 is MGHRA and CDR2 YSYEKL. The V gene lost 4 bases and the J gene lost 8 bases, with 9 bases spanning the gap. The CDR3 spells CASSPRDYEQFF. The CDR3, as DNA: TGCGCCAGCAGCCCGAGGGACTATGAGCAGTTCTTC.

CDR3 nucleotide sequence: TGTGCCTGGAGTGCCGGGACATTGAACACTGAAGCTTTCTTT. It specifies CAWSAGTLNTEAFF. The V and J genes are TRBV30 and TRBJ1-1; possible D gene TRBD1, 6 bases. This CDR3 has 14 residues. Trimming cost V 1 base and J 0 bases, with 9 bases left between them. Germline values: CDR1 GTSNPN, CDR2 SVGIG (reference sequence).

The chain carries TRBV20-1 and TRBJ2-5, with 11 positions matching TRBD1. Per germline, CDR1 DFQATT and CDR2 SNEGSKA (reference sequence). After removal of 1 base from V and 4 bases from J, the junction contained 2 bases not matched to a gene. The CDR3 is 14 amino acids. The CDR3, as DNA: TGCAGTGCTAGAGGGACAGGGGGCAGAGAGACCCAGTACTTC. It specifies CSARGTGGRETQYF.

This clonotype was found a few times. The chain is built from TRBV11-3 and TRBJ2-5; 7 bases are shared with TRBD2. CDR1 is SGHNT, CDR2 YENEEA, per germline. The V segment lost 5 bases and the J segment 5 bases; nucleotides outside the gene matches: 8. CDR3 length: 14 amino acids. In nucleotides, the CDR3 is TGTGCCAGCAGCGAGCGGGGCGGAGGGGAGACCCAGTACTTC. This translates into CASSERGGGETQYF.

A remark on this clonotype: The junction differs from germline at one of its ends, possibly a read error. The V gene is TRBV30, the J gene TRBJ1-2; D gene uncertain. Per germline, CDR1 GTSNPN and CDR2 SVGIG (reference sequence). The length of the CDR3 is 8 residues. The CDR3 reads CADGLGAF. The DNA for the CDR3 is TGTGCCGACGGCCTTGGTGCCTTC. The full variable domain, with the rest looked up from reference TRBV30 and TRBJ1-2, is SQTIHQWPATLVQPVGSPLSLECTVEGTSNPNLYWYRQAAGRGLQLLFYSVGIGQISSEVPQNLSASRPQDRQFILSSKKLLLSDSGFYLCADGLGAFGSGTRLTVV.

This clonotype occurred a few times. The V gene is TRBV7-6, the J gene TRBJ2-7; D is perhaps TRBD2 (6 bases). The CDR3 totals 14 residues. Germline CDR1 and CDR2: SGHVS and FNYEAQ. The ends were cut back, 1 base at V and 2 bases at J, with 9 bases in the middle. The CDR3 region has the DNA TGTGCCAGCAGCTTAGTAGCGGAGGCCTACGAGCAGTACTTC. Translating it yields CASSLVAEAYEQYF. Filled out from reference TRBV7-6 and TRBJ2-7, the complete variable domain reads GAGVSQSPRYKVTKRGQDVALRCDPISGHVSLYWYRQALGQGPEFLTYFNYEAQQDKSGLPNDRFSAERPEGSISTLTIQRTEQRDSAMYRCASSLVAEAYEQYFGPGTRLTVT.

This clonotype appeared a few times. V gene TRBV21-1 combines with J gene TRBJ2-7; TRBD1 is the table's D call, not checked against the DNA. TRBV21-1 is noted as a pseudogene. The CDR3 spans 14 residues. The CDR3 sequence: CASAPGHSSYEQYF. The CDR3 DNA is TGTGCCAGTGCACCGGGACATAGCTCCTACGAGCAGTACTTC.

In this sample, this clonotype turned up a few times. The chain links TRBV7-9 to TRBJ1-1; 7 positions match TRBD1. The CDR3 totals 12 residues. V was pared by 5 bases and J by 13 bases, with 10 bases of the junction left unmatched. Germline lookup yields CDR1 SEHNR and CDR2 FQNEAQ (reference sequence). CDR3 sequence: CASSLLWAGGFF. The CDR3 DNA reads TGTGCCAGCAGCCTCCTCTGGGCAGGGGGTTTCTTT.

The chain carries TRBV6-1 and TRBJ2-3, with D possibly being TRBD2 (6 bases). This CDR3 spans 14 amino acids. Trimming removed 4 bases at V and 2 bases at J, with 10 bases between. Germline V gene data show CDR1 as MNHNS and CDR2 as SASEGT. The CDR3 DNA reads as TGTGCCAGCAGTGGCGGGGTGCTCACAGATACGCAGTATTTT. It yields the protein CASSGGVLTDTQYF.

The rearrangement joins TRBV20-1 to TRBJ1-4; the D gene is possibly TRBD1 (6 bases). The CDR3 totals 15 residues. Germline V gene sequence: CDR1 DFQATT, CDR2 SNEGSKA (reference sequence). Trimming took 4 bases from V and 4 from J, leaving 16 bases between them. CDR3 nucleotide sequence: TGCAGTGCTAACCCATTCGGACAGAGTAATGAAAAACTGTTTTTT. Encoded protein: CSANPFGQSNEKLFF.

This clonotype was counted between two and nine times. The chain recombines TRBV12-3 or TRBV12-4 with TRBJ2-5; TRBD1 matches 7 bases. J lost 2 bases, V lost 6 bases, and 6 bases had no gene match. There are 14 residues in the CDR3. CDR3 sequence (DNA): TGTGCCAGCAGCCACGGGACAGAGCAAGAGACCCAGTACTTC. Its protein is CASSHGTEQETQYF.